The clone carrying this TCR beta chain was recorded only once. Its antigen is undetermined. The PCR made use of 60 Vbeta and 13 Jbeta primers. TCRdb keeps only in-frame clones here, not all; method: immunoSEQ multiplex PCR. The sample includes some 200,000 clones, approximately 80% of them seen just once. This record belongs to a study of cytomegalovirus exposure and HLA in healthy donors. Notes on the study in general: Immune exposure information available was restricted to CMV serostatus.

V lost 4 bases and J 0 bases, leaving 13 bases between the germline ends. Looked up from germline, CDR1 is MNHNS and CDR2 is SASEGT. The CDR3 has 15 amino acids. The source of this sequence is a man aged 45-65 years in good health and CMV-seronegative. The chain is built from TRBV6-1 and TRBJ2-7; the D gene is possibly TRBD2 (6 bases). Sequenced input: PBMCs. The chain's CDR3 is CASSAPSDTSYEQYF. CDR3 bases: TGTGCCAGCAGTGCTCCTAGCGATACCTCCTACGAGCAGTACTTC.